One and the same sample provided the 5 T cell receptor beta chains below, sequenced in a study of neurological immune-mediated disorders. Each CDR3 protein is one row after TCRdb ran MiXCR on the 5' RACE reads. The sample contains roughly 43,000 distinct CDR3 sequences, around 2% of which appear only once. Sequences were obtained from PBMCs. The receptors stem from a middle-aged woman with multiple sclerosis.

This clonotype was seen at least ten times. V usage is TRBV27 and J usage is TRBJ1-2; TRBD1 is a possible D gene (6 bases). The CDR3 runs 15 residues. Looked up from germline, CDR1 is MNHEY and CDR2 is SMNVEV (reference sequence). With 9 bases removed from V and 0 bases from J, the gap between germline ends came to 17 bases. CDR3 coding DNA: TGTGCCAGTCGACAGGATATATGGGCTAACTATGGCTACACCTTC. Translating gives CASRQDIWANYGYTF.

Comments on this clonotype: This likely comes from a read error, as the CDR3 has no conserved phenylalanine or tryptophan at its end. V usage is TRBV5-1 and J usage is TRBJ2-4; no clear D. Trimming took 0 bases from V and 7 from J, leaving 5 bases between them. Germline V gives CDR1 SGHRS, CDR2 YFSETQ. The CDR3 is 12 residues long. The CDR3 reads CASSLDGNIQYC. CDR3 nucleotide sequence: TGCGCCAGCAGCTTGGACGGGAACATTCAGTACTGC.

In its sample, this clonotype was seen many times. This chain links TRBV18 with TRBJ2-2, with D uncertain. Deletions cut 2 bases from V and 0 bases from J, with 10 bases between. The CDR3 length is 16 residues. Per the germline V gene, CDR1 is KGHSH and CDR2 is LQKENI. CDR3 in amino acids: CASSPKGTANTGELFF. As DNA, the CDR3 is TGTGCCAGCTCACCAAAAGGTACAGCGAACACCGGGGAGCTGTTTTTT.

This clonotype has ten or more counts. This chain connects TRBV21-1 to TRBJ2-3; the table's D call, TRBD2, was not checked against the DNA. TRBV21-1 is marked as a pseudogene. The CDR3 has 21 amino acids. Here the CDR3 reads CASSTSRVGNPLPDLTDTQYF. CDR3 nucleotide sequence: TGTGCCAGCAGCACATCAAGGGTTGGGAATCCCCTCCCAGACCTCACAGATACGCAGTATTTT.

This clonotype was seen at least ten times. The CDR3 region has the DNA TGTGCCAGCAGTGTGACTAGCGGGGCAAATGAGCAGTTCTTC. Its translation: CASSVTSGANEQFF. This chain connects TRBV12-3 or TRBV12-4 to TRBJ2-1, with 11 nucleotides matching TRBD2. Trimming at V came to 5 bases and at J to 7 bases, leaving 4 bases not matched to a gene. CDR3 size: 14 residues.